The sequence of this TCR beta chain was determined in a study of cytomegalovirus exposure and HLA in healthy donors. Study results and limitations: Later, TCR association rates were found to vary by HLA locus, highest for DRB1 and lowest for HLA-C.

Remarks on this clone: The antigen remains undetermined.

The PCR contained 60 Vbeta and 13 Jbeta primers. The protocol was immunoSEQ multiplex PCR, while the TCRdb copy is restricted to in-frame clones and leaves out a portion. The sample includes 76,000 or so clones, more than 65% of them seen just once. CDR1 is SGHNT, CDR2 YENEEA, per germline. The CDR3 has 14 amino acids. Trimming removed 5 bases from V and 0 bases from J, with 8 bases in between. The TCR was taken from a middle-aged woman in good health and CMV-seropositive. The chain uses TRBV11-3 and TRBJ2-1; D is unclear. Sequenced input: PBMCs. The CDR3 nucleotides are TGTGCCAGCAGCCCTAATCCCTCCTACAATGAGCAGTTCTTC. It is translated as CASSPNPSYNEQFF.